Listed below are T cell receptor beta chains from one sample, sequenced in a study of blood T cell repertoires in COVID-19. The data were produced by immunoSEQ multiplex PCR, yet TCRdb's version contains in-frame clones alone and is incomplete. Among around 130,000 clones listed, around 78% were seen once. The sequenced sample was peripheral blood. These receptors were taken from a human donor in a cohort sampled during active COVID-19. CDR3s include the opening cysteine and the closing phenylalanine or tryptophan. D genes are given only for firm matches. A row's size may be missing; if present it is once, few, many or a size class.

v_call	d_call	clone_size	j_call	cdr3_nt	cdr3_aa
TRBV10-2	.	once	TRBJ2-2	TGCGCCAGCAGACCCCGGGAAAAGAACACCGGGGAGCTGTTTTTT	CASRPREKNTGELFF
TRBV2	.	.	TRBJ1-2	TGTGCCAGCAGTCCGCGGGAGGGCCCCTATGGCTACACCTTC	CASSPREGPYGYTF
TRBV6-5	TRBD2	.	TRBJ2-7	TGTGCCAGCAGCGACTCTAGCGGGGGGATGTACGAGCAGTACTTC	CASSDSSGGMYEQYF
TRBV27	TRBD1	.	TRBJ2-7	TGTGCCAGCAGTTTAAGGGACAGGGGTAGCGAGCAGTACTTC	CASSLRDRGSEQYF
TRBV25-1	.	.	TRBJ1-6	TGTGCCAGCAGTTCGCCAGGGCCTAATTCACCCCTCCACTTT	CASSSPGPNSPLHF
TRBV7-8	TRBD1	.	TRBJ1-5	TGTGCCAGCAGCTTATCCCCGACAGGGGGCAATCAGCCCCAGCATTTT	CASSLSPTGGNQPQHF
TRBV18	.	.	TRBJ2-2	TGTGCCAGCTCACCACTAGCCCAGAACACCGGGGAGCTGTTTTTT	CASSPLAQNTGELFF
TRBV10-3	TRBD1	.	TRBJ1-1	TGTGCCATCAGCGGGACAGGGAGGGTGACTGAAGCTTTCTTT	CAISGTGRVTEAFF
TRBV6-5	TRBD2	.	TRBJ2-2	TGTGCCAGCAGTTTAGCGGGGGGAGCCGGGGAGCTGTTTTTT	CASSLAGGAGELFF
TRBV10-2	.	once	TRBJ1-3	TGCGCCAGCAGTGTTGAGGGTGACGGCGGAGCTGGAAACACCATATATTTT	CASSVEGDGGAGNTIYF